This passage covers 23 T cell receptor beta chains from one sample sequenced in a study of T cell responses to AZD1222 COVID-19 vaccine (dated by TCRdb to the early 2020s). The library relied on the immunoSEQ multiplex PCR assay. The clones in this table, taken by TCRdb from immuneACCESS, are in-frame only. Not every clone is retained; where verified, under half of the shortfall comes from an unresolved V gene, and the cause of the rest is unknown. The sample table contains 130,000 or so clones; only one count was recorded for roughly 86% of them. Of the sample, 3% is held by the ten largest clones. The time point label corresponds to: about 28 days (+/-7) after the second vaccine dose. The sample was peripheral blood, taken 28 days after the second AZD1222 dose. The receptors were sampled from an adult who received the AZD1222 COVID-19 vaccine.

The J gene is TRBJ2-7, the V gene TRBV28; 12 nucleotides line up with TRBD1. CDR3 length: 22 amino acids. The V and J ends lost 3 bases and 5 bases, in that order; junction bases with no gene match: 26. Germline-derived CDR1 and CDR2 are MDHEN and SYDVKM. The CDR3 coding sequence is TGTGCCAGCAGTTTCCCCCGGTTCCTAGACATTGTGGGGACAGGGGGCGAGGACGAGCAGTACTTC. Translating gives CASSFPRFLDIVGTGGEDEQYF.

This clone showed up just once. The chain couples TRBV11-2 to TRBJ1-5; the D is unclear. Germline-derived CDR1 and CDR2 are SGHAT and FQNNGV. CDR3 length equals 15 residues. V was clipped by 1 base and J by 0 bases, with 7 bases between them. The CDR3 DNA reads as TGTGCCAGCAGCTTAGGCAGTTATAGCAATCAGCCCCAGCATTTT. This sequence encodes CASSLGSYSNQPQHF.

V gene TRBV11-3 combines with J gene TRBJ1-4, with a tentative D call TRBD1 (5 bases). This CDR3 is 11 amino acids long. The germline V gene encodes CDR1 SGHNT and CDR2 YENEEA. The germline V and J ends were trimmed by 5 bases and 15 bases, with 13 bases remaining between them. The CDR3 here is CASSAGRRVFF. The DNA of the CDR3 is TGTGCCAGCAGCGCGGGACGTCGGGTGTTTTTT.

CDR3 residues: CASSVGVVSPLHF. Here the CDR3 DNA reads TGCGCCAGCAGCGTGGGGGTAGTTTCACCCCTCCACTTT. J is TRBJ1-6 and V is TRBV5-1; maybe TRBD1 (5 bases). This CDR3 spans 13 amino acids. The germline V and J ends were trimmed by 4 bases and 9 bases, with 11 bases remaining between them. The germline V gene has CDR1 SGHRS and CDR2 YFSETQ.

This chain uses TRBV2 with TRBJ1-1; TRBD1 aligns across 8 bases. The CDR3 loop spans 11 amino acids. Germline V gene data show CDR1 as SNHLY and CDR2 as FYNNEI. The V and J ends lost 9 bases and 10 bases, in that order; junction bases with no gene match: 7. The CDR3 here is CARTTGGGAFF. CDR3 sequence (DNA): TGTGCCAGAACCACAGGGGGGGGAGCTTTCTTT.

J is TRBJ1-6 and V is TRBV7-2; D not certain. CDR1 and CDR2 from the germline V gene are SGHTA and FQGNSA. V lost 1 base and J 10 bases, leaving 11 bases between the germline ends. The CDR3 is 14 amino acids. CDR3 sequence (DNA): TGTGCCAGCAGCTTAGGATCGGACGGATCACCCCTCCACTTT. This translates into CASSLGSDGSPLHF.

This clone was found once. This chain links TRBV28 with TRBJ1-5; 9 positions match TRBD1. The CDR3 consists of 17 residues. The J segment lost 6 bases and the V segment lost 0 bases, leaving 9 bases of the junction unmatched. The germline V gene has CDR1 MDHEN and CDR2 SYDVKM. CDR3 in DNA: TGTGCCAGCAGTTTATGGGGACAGGGAGCGGGGGGTCAGCCCCAGCATTTT. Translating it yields CASSLWGQGAGGQPQHF.

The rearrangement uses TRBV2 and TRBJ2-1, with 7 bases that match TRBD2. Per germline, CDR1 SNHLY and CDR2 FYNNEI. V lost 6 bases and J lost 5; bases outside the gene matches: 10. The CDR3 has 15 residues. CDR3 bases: TGTGCCAGCAGGGCCGGGACTACCTTCAACAATGAGCAGTTCTTC. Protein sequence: CASRAGTTFNNEQFF.

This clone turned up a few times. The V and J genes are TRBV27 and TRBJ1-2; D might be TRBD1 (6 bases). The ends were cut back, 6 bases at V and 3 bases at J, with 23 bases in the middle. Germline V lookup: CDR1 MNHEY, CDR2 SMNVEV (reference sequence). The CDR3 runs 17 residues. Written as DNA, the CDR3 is TGTGCCAGCAGCCCCACTGCCCGGGGGGCAGGACACTATGGCTACACCTTC. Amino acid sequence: CASSPTARGAGHYGYTF.

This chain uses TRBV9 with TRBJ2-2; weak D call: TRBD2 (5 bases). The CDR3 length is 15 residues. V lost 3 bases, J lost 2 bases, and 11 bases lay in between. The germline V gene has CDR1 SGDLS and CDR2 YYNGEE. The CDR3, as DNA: TGTGCCAGCAGCGCTGGAAGCGGCAACACCGGGGAGCTGTTTTTT. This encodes CASSAGSGNTGELFF.

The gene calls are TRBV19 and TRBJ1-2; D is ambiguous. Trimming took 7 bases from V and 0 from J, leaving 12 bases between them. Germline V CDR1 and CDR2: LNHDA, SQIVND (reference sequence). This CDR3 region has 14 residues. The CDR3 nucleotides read TGTGCCAGTACCATTTCCGCGTCTAACTATGGCTACACCTTC. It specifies CASTISASNYGYTF.

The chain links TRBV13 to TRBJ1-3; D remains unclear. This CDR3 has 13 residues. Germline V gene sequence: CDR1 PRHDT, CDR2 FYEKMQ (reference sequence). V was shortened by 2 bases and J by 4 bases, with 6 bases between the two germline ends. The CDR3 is CASSLNIGNTIYF. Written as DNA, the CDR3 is TGTGCCAGCAGCTTAAACATCGGAAACACCATATATTTT.

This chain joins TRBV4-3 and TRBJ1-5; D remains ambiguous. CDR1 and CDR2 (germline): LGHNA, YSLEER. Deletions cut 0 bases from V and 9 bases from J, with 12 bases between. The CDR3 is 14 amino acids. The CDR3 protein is CASSQDRSSGPQHF. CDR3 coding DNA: TGCGCCAGCAGCCAAGATAGGTCCTCGGGGCCCCAGCATTTT.

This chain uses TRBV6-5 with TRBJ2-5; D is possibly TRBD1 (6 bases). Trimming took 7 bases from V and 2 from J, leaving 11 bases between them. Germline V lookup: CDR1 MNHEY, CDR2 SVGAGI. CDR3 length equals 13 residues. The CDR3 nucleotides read TGTGCCAGCAAGGGGGTAGGGCAAGAGACCCAGTACTTC. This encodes CASKGVGQETQYF.

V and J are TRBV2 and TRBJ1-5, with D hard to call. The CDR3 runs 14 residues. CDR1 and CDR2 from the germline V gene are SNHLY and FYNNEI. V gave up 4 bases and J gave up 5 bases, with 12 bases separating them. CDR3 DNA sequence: TGTGCCAGCAGTGTAGACCATACAGATCAGCCCCAGCATTTT. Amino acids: CASSVDHTDQPQHF. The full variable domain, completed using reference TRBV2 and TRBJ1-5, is EPEVTQTPSHQVTQMGQEVILRCVPISNHLYFYWYRQILGQKVEFLVSFYNNEISEKSEIFDDQFSVERPDGSNFTLKIRSTKLEDSAMYFCASSVDHTDQPQHFGDGTRLSIL.

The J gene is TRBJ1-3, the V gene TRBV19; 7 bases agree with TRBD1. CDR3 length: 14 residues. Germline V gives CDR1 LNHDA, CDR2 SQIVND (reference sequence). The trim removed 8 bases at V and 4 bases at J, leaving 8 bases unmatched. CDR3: CASSDRALGNTIYF. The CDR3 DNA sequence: TGTGCCAGTTCCGACAGGGCTTTAGGAAACACCATATATTTT.

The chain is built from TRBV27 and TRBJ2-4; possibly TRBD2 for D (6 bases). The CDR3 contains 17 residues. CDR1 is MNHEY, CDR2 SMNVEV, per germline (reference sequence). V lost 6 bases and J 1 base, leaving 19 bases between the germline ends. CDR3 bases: TGTGCCAGCAGCCCAGCGTTTGCCGGAGGGGCCAAAAACATTCAGTACTTC. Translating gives CASSPAFAGGAKNIQYF.

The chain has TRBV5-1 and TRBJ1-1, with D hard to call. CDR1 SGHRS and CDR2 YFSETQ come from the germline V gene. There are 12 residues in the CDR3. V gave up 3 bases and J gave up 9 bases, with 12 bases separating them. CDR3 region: CASSSAWRKAFF. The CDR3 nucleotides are TGCGCCAGCAGCTCAGCCTGGAGGAAAGCTTTCTTT. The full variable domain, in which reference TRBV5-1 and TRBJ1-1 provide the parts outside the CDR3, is KAGVTQTPRYLIKTRGQQVTLSCSPISGHRSVSWYQQTPGQGLQFLFEYFSETQRNKGNFPGRFSGRQFSNSRSEMNVSTLELGDSALYLCASSSAWRKAFFGQGTRLTVV.

This chain's CDR3 is CASSSGGQETQYF. CDR3 nucleotide sequence: TGTGCCAGCAGCTCCGGGGGGCAAGAGACCCAGTACTTC. The chain combines TRBV9 with TRBJ2-5; 7 nucleotides line up with TRBD2. The junction had 2 bases not matched to a gene; V was cut back by 4 bases and J by 2 bases. From germline, CDR1 is SGDLS and CDR2 YYNGEE. This CDR3 region has 13 residues.

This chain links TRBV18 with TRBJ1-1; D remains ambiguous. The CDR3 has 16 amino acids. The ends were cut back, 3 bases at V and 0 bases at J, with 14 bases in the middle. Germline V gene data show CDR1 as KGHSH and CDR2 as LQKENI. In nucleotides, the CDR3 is TGTGCCAGCTCACCTCTTGGTCAGGTGTTGAACACTGAAGCTTTCTTT. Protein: CASSPLGQVLNTEAFF.

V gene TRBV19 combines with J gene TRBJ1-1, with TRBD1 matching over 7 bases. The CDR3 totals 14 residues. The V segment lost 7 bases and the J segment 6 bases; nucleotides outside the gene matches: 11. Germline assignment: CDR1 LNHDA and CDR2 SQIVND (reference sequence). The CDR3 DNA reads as TGTGCCAGTAAAATCGGGACAGTAAGCGCTGAAGCTTTCTTT. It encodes CASKIGTVSAEAFF.

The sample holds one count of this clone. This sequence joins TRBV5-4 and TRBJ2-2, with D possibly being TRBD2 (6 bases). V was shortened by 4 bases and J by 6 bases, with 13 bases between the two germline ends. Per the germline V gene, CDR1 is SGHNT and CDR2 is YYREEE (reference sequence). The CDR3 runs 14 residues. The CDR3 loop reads CASSGGTHSGELFF. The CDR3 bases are TGTGCCAGCAGCGGGGGGACCCACTCCGGGGAGCTGTTTTTT.

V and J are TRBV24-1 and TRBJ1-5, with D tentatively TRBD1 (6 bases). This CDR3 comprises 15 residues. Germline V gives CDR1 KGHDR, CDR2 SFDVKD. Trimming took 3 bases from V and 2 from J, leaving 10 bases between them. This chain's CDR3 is CATSDGAGGNQPQHF. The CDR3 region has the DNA TGTGCCACCAGTGATGGGGCAGGGGGCAATCAGCCCCAGCATTTT.